Detailed here is one T cell receptor beta chain. Germline V gene lookup returns CDR1 LGHDT and CDR2 YNNKEL (reference sequence). This CDR3 has 16 amino acids. With V trimmed by 4 bases and J by 6 bases, 10 bases remained unmatched. These data are taken from a study of blood T cell repertoires in COVID-19. For the study at large: COVID-19 samples, acute and convalescent, were from the United States, Italy and Spain.

Across roughly 25 US areas, participants ranged in age from roughly 18 to 95 years. Study processing details: Nucleated cell number was recorded as an estimate derived from reference gene primer amplification. The assay was immunoSEQ multiplex PCR, and TCRdb's table has in-frame clones only and misses some. The V and J calls and the clone size are those of that table, but D and trimming were determined from the DNA. Of around 320,000 clones listed, nearly 90% are singletons. The chain is built from TRBV3-1 (or the pseudogene TRBV3-2) and TRBJ1-1; TRBD1 matches 11 bases. The clonotype comes from a woman aged 18-29 years with acute COVID-19. Source material: PBMCs or T cells enriched from blood (not recorded which). Here the CDR3 DNA reads TGTGCCAGCAGCCCCTGGACAGGGGGCAGAGGGGCTGAAGCTTTCTTT. It is translated as CASSPWTGGRGAEAFF.